What follows is one T cell receptor (beta chain) and its context. Authors' methods: By means of reference gene primer amplification, nucleated cell counts were estimated. TCRdb's table, derived via immunoSEQ multiplex PCR, lists solely in-frame clones and lacks some. For V, J and clone size, that table is used; D and trimming come from the DNA. The table lists around 300,000 clones, 88% of them singletons. Symptom resolution, clearance, or two negative PCRs marked the recovered donors of Cohort 3. The CDR3 consists of 14 residues. Germline loops: CDR1 SGHRS, CDR2 YFSETQ. The V segment lost 2 bases and the J segment 4 bases; nucleotides outside the gene matches: 3. The record originates from a study of blood T cell repertoires in COVID-19. Study summary: Samples came from the United States, Italy and Spain, spanning acute and convalescent COVID-19. T cells, B-cell-depleted T cells, or PBMCs provided the cDNA or gDNA that served as material.

The material sequenced was PBMCs or T cells enriched from blood (not recorded which). The J gene is TRBJ1-5, the V gene TRBV5-1, with 7 bases that match TRBD1. The source is a woman aged 25 to 45 who had recovered from COVID-19. The chain's CDR3 is CASSLHRGNQPQHF. CDR3 coding DNA: TGCGCCAGCAGCTTACACAGGGGTAATCAGCCCCAGCATTTT.